What follows is one T cell receptor beta chain and its context. This record comes from a study of blood T cell repertoires in COVID-19. In the study overall: From the United States, Italy and Spain came samples of acute and convalescent COVID-19. Nucleic acid was either cDNA or gDNA, and it came from T cells, B-cell-depleted T cells, or PBMCs.

In the study's own analysis: Reference gene primers were amplified, and this amplification served to estimate nucleated cell counts. Method: immunoSEQ multiplex PCR; TCRdb's copy keeps in-frame clones and lacks some. That table gives V, J and clone size, and the DNA gave D and trimming. The top ten hold approximately 19% of the sample, which has fewer than 250,000 clones, 80% to 90% seen once. Germline-derived CDR1 and CDR2 are MDHEN and SYDVKM. V was trimmed by 7 bases and J by 0 bases, leaving 16 bases between them. This CDR3 is 16 amino acids long. Sequencing used peripheral blood. This sequence joins TRBV28 and TRBJ1-3, with D possibly TRBD1 on 6 matching bases. The sequence was obtained from a human donor in a cohort sampled during active COVID-19. CDR3 in DNA: TGTGCCAGCATCCCAAGCAGGGGCGTCTCTGGAAACACCATATATTTT. It specifies CASIPSRGVSGNTIYF.